The subject of this entry is one TCR beta chain. The data belong to a study of blood T cell repertoires in COVID-19. CDR3 size: 13 residues. Germline values: CDR1 ENHRY, CDR2 SYGVKD. Trimming cost V 3 bases and J 5 bases, with 8 bases left between them. The protocol was immunoSEQ multiplex PCR, while the TCRdb copy is restricted to in-frame clones and leaves out a portion. The data contain tens of thousands of clones, 70% to 80% of them seen just once; the ten biggest clones take up approximately 5%. The sample comprised PBMCs or T cells enriched from blood (not recorded which). This TCR was sampled from a woman in her forties or fifties with acute COVID-19. The chain uses TRBV10-3 and TRBJ1-5; tentatively, D is TRBD1 (6 bases). The CDR3 is CAISENRDQPQHF. CDR3 coding DNA: TGTGCCATCAGTGAAAACAGGGATCAGCCCCAGCATTTT.